This T cell receptor (beta chain) comes out of a study of T cell repertoires in cytomegalovirus infection. About the research overall: Through public TCR beta signatures, both CMV infection and matching HLA type were indicated.

Study findings and constraints: Of the TCR beta families, the public ones yielded a cumulative frequency that identified carriers of CMV plus the relevant HLA. HLA-C-restricted CMV-specific TCR beta clonotypes prevailed in the ex vivo response.

Each CDR3 protein is one row after TCRdb ran MiXCR on the reads. The table has nearly 650,000 distinct CDR3 sequences, around 24% seen once. This clonotype was seen more than once but under ten times. As yet, its antigen is unknown. Trimming stripped 3 bases from V and 4 bases from J, with 22 bases between. Germline V gene sequence: CDR1 MDHEN, CDR2 SYDVKM. The CDR3 loop spans 18 amino acids. Material: CD8+ T cells from PBMCs. The V and J genes are TRBV28 and TRBJ1-5; maybe TRBD1 (6 bases). This clonotype was sampled from a human donor in good health (CMV status not recorded). Some clones in this sample may be carry-over from other donors' samples. CDR3 loop: CASSFLIGGTKTNQPQHF. The CDR3 nucleotides read TGTGCCAGCAGTTTTTTGATTGGTGGGACAAAGACGAATCAGCCCCAGCATTTT.